This T cell receptor beta chain was sequenced for a study of blood T cell repertoires in COVID-19. Germline assignment: CDR1 GTSNPN and CDR2 SVGIG (reference sequence). CDR3 length: 14 amino acids. The ends lost 3 bases at V and 4 bases at J; junction bases unmatched: 9. Sequencing used immunoSEQ multiplex PCR; TCRdb keeps in-frame clones, though not all of them. The sample lists 400,000 to 550,000 clones, approximately 90% occurring once. Sequencing was done on a sample of peripheral blood. The chain links TRBV30 to TRBJ2-7; 7 bases agree with TRBD2. The receptor was isolated from a woman under 40 with acute or convalescent COVID-19. The CDR3 here is CAWSPTSAGYEQYF. The CDR3 region has the DNA TGTGCCTGGAGCCCAACTAGCGCGGGATACGAGCAGTACTTC. The variable domain in full, with the rest retrieved from reference TRBV30 and TRBJ2-7, is SQTIHQWPATLVQPVGSPLSLECTVEGTSNPNLYWYRQAAGRGLQLLFYSVGIGQISSEVPQNLSASRPQDRQFILSSKKLLLSDSGFYLCAWSPTSAGYEQYFGPGTRLTVT.